The sequence of this TCR beta chain was determined in a study of T cell clusters in autoimmune cytopenias. Each sample's input was about 250 ng genomic DNA, 30,000 to 45,000 genome equivalents. Whole-study results and caveats: Primary autoimmune cytopenia patients appeared to lack physiological T cell clusters present in healthy donors.

TRB was amplified by touch-down multiplex PCR, primer pools A and B combined. TCRdb re-called the multiplex PCR reads and gives one entry per CDR3 protein, without DNA. Reported are around 7,700 distinct CDR3 sequences; the ten largest clones contain 4% to 5%. The CDR3 length is 16 residues. Per germline, CDR1 MNHEY and CDR2 SVGEGT. Details on this clonotype: Its specificity is not known.

The sample was also reused in another study, on T cell repertoires in aging, cancer and after chemotherapy. This second study notes: Donors were grouped into six age bands spanning 30 or younger through 70 or older. Roughly 9.3 million TCR reads made up the full dataset. No conclusions about immunological memory after chemotherapy can be drawn from the repertoire data.

J is TRBJ2-1 and V is TRBV6-2 or TRBV6-3; TCRdb names TRBD1, which stays unverified in the absence of DNA. The specimen was peripheral blood. The source of this sequence is a human donor in good health. The CDR3 reads CASSPPPAAGDNEQFF.